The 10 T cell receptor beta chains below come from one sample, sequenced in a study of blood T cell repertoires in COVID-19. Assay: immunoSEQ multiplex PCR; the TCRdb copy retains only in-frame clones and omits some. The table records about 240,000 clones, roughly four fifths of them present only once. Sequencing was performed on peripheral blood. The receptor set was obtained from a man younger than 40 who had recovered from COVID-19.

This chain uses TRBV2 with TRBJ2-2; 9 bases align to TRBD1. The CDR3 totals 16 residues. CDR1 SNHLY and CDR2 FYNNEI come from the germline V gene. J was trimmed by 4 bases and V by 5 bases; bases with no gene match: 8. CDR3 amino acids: CASSWGQGMRTGELFF. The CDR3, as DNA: TGTGCCAGCAGTTGGGGACAGGGAATGCGCACCGGGGAGCTGTTTTTT.

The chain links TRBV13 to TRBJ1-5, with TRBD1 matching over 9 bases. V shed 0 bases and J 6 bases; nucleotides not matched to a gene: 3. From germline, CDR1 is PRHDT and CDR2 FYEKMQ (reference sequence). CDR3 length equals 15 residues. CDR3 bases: TGTGCCAGCAGCTTAGGGACAGGGGGACTTCAGCCCCAGCATTTT. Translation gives CASSLGTGGLQPQHF.

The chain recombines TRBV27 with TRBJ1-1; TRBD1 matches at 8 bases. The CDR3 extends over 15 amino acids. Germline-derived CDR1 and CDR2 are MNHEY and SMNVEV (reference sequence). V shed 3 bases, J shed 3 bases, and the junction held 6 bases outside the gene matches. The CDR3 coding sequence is TGTGCCAGCAGTTTCCGACAGGGGCCTTACACTGAAGCTTTCTTT. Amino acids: CASSFRQGPYTEAFF.

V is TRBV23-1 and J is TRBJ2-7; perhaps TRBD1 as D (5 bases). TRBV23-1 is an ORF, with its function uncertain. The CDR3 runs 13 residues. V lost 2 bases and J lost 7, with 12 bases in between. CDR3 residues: CASSQNQGREQYV. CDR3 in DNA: TGCGCCAGCAGTCAAAATCAGGGCCGTGAGCAGTACGTC.

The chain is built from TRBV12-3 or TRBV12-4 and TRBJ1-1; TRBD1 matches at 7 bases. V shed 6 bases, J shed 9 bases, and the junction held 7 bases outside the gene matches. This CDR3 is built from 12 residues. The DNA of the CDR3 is TGTGCCAGCAGCCTCCGGGACAGTAAAGCTTTCTTT. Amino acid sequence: CASSLRDSKAFF.

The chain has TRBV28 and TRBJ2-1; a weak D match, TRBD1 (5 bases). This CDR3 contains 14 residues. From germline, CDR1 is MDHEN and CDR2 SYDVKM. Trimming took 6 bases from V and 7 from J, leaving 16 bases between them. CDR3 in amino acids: CASSSPGLRNEQFF. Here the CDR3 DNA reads TGTGCCAGCAGCAGCCCAGGGTTGAGAAATGAGCAGTTCTTC.

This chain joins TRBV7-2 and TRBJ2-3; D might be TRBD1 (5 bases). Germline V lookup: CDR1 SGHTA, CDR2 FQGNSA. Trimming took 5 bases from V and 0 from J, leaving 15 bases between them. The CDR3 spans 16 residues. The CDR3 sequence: CASSTRRQTSTDTQYF. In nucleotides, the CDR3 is TGTGCCAGCAGCACTCGCCGACAGACTAGCACAGATACGCAGTATTTT.

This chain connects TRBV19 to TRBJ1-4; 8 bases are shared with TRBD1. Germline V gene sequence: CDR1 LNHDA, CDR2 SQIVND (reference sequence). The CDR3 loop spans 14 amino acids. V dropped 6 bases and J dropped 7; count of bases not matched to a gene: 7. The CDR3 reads CASRNSGGTEKLFF. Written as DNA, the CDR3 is TGTGCCAGTAGGAATTCAGGGGGCACTGAAAAACTGTTTTTT.

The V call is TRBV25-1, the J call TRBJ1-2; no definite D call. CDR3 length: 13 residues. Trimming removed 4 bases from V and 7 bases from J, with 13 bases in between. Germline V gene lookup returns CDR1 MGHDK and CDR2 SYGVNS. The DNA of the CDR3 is TGTGCCAGCAGTGTCGACATGTATGGTGGCTACACCTTC. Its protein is CASSVDMYGGYTF.

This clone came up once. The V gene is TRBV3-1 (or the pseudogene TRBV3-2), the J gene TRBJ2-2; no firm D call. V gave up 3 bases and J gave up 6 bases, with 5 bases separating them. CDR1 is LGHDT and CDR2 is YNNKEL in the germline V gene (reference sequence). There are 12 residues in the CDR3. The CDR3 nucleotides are TGTGCCAGCAGCCACCTTCCCGGGGAGCTGTTTTTT. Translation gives CASSHLPGELFF.